Below are 5 T cell receptor beta chains sequenced from a single sample in a study of T cell responses to AZD1222 COVID-19 vaccine. Some clones are missing from TCRdb's copy, which holds only in-frame ones; the method was immunoSEQ multiplex PCR. The data show about 67,000 clones, 84% seen once. The sample in question was peripheral blood, obtained on day 0 of AZD1222 vaccination. Receptor source: an adult in good health.

This clone has a handful of counts. This chain connects TRBV9 to TRBJ2-5; TRBD2 is a possible D gene (6 bases). CDR3 length: 13 residues. Trimming shortened V by 0 bases and J by 3 bases, and 6 bases separated the two germline ends. CDR1 is SGDLS and CDR2 is YYNGEE in the germline V gene. CDR3 region: CASSVAGEETQYF. The CDR3, as DNA: TGTGCCAGCAGCGTAGCGGGGGAAGAGACCCAGTACTTC.

The chain employs TRBV7-9 and TRBJ2-2; no clear D gene. Deletions cut 3 bases from V and 6 bases from J, with 8 bases between. The CDR3 loop spans 13 amino acids. The germline CDR1 and CDR2 sequences are SEHNR and FQNEAQ (reference sequence). CDR3 sequence reads: CASSLSVAGELFF. As DNA, the CDR3 is TGTGCCAGCAGCTTGTCGGTGGCCGGGGAGCTGTTTTTT. The variable domain in full, completed from reference TRBV7-9 and TRBJ2-2, reads DTGVSQNPRHKITKRGQNVTFRCDPISEHNRLYWYRQTLGQGPEFLTYFQNEAQLEKSRLLSDRFSAERPKGSFSTLEIQRTEQGDSAMYLCASSLSVAGELFFGEGSRLTVL.

The gene calls are TRBV7-8 and TRBJ1-5, with D unclear. This CDR3 is 15 amino acids long. Looked up from germline, CDR1 is SGHVS and CDR2 is FQNEAQ. Trimming cost V 8 bases and J 0 bases, with 14 bases left between them. The CDR3 bases are TGTGCCAGCCAGCTTAATCCGCTTAGCAATCAGCCCCAGCATTTT. Its protein is CASQLNPLSNQPQHF.

J is TRBJ2-2 and V is TRBV27, with a weak D call TRBD2 (5 bases). V gave up 2 bases and J gave up 6 bases, with 10 bases separating them. The CDR3 is 14 residues long. Germline CDR1 reads MNHEY; CDR2 reads SMNVEV (reference sequence). CDR3 in amino acids: CASSLLGEAGELFF. CDR3 bases: TGTGCCAGCAGTTTACTCGGGGAAGCCGGGGAGCTGTTTTTT.

This clone was seen a single time. V is TRBV5-5 and J is TRBJ2-7, with TRBD1 identical over 11 bases. In germline, CDR1 is SGHKS, CDR2 YYEKEE (reference sequence). The junction had 6 bases not matched to a gene; V was cut back by 4 bases and J by 3 bases. CDR3 length: 15 residues. The CDR3 DNA reads TGTGCCAGCAGCACCCGGGACAGGGGGTTCTACGAGCAGTACTTC. This translates into CASSTRDRGFYEQYF.